The rows below give T cell receptor beta chains drawn from one sample of a study of T cells in Graves' hyperthyroidism and ophthalmopathy. TCRdb reprocessed the multiplex PCR reads via MiXCR and lists one record per CDR3 protein. Of around 300,000 distinct CDR3 sequences listed, roughly an eighth are singletons. The material sequenced was blood. The receptor set was obtained from a woman between 40 and 55 years old with Graves' hyperthyroidism. Each CDR3 is given with its conserved first and last residue. The D gene is left open where the match is weak. Only part of the rows carry a size: once, few, many, or a class if the clone is expanded.

V	J	size	D	CDR3	DNA
TRBV7-2	TRBJ2-1	many	TRBD2	CASLAGHEQFF	TGTGCCAGCTTAGCGGGACATGAGCAGTTCTTC
TRBV9	TRBJ2-2	once	.	CASSSDGDTTNTGVLFF	TGTGCCAGCAGCTCGGATGGGGACACAACGAACACCGGGGTGCTGTTTTTT
TRBV29-1	TRBJ2-4	many	TRBD2	CSVEESPGGIQYF	TGCAGCGTTGAAGAGAGCCCGGGGGGCATTCAGTACTTC
TRBV5-1	TRBJ2-1	few	TRBD2	CASSPREGLAGDLMFF	TGCGCCAGCAGCCCTAGGGAAGGACTAGCGGGAGACCTAATGTTCTTC
TRBV2	TRBJ2-5	.	TRBD2	CASEGTSGSGRDF	TGTGCCAGCGAAGGGACTAGCGGGTCCGGAAGGGACTTC
TRBV20-1	TRBJ2-3	many	.	CSAPLSGTDTQYF	TGCAGTGCTCCCCTTAGCGGAACAGATACGCAGTATTTT
TRBV7-9	TRBJ2-7	many	.	CASSFGDSTYEQYF	TGTGCCAGCAGCTTCGGAGACTCCACCTACGAGCAGTACTTC
TRBV6-6	TRBJ2-7	many	TRBD2	CASSYASGRVRIGTEPPYEQYF	TGTGCCAGCAGTTACGCTAGCGGGAGGGTTAGGATTGGGACAGAGCCACCCTACGAGCAGTACTTC
TRBV29-1	TRBJ2-5	few	.	CSVDNSVRETQYF	TGCAGCGTTGATAACAGTGTGAGGGAGACCCAGTACTTC
TRBV28	TRBJ2-7	many	TRBD1	CASSLGGRQGIYEQYF	TGTGCCAGCAGTTTAGGGGGACGACAGGGGATTTACGAGCAGTACTTC
TRBV5-6	TRBJ1-6	few	TRBD1	CASSFYSTGFGNSPLHF	TGTGCCAGCAGCTTCTATTCGACAGGGTTCGGAAATTCACCCCTCCACTTT
TRBV5-5	TRBJ1-5	many	TRBD1	CASSLLAGGGQPQHF	TGTGCCAGCAGCTTGCTTGCAGGGGGCGGTCAGCCCCAGCATTTT
TRBV5-5	TRBJ1-1	many	TRBD1	CASSPDRQGAQNTEAFF	TGTGCCAGCAGCCCGGACCGACAGGGGGCCCAAAACACTGAAGCTTTCTTT
TRBV28	TRBJ2-5	many	.	CASSLEVPTTQYF	TGTGCCAGCAGTTTAGAGGTGCCAACGACCCAGTACTTC
TRBV24-1	TRBJ2-2	many	TRBD1	CATSDLRQGNTGELFF	TGTGCCACCAGTGACCTACGACAGGGGAACACCGGGGAGCTGTTTTTT
TRBV2	TRBJ2-7	.	.	CASRSGGGPSPYEQYF	TGTGCCAGCAGGTCCGGTGGGGGTCCTTCCCCCTACGAGCAGTACTTC
TRBV27	TRBJ2-6	.	.	CASSREFRRANVLTF	TGTGCCAGCAGTCGGGAATTCAGGAGGGCCAACGTCCTGACTTTC
TRBV4-1	TRBJ1-5	few	.	CASSPARGAGSQPQHF	TGCGCCAGCAGTCCCGCCCGGGGGGCGGGTAGTCAGCCCCAGCATTTT
TRBV3-1	TRBJ2-5	many	TRBD2	CASSQGTSGRPWETQYF	TGTGCCAGCAGCCAAGGGACTAGCGGGAGGCCGTGGGAGACCCAGTACTTC
TRBV18	TRBJ1-1	.	.	CASSPPGTYNTEAFF	TGTGCCAGCTCACCCCCAGGGACATACAACACTGAAGCTTTCTTT
TRBV13	TRBJ1-1	many	.	CASSLRQMNTEAFF	TGTGCCAGCAGCTTACGACAGATGAACACTGAAGCTTTCTTT
TRBV6-2/TRBV6-3	TRBJ2-1	many	.	CASRFGTPGNEQFF	TGTGCCAGCAGATTCGGGACTCCCGGCAATGAGCAGTTCTTC
TRBV6-1	TRBJ2-3	many	.	CASSYGEGTDTQYF	TGTGCCAGCAGTTATGGCGAGGGGACAGATACGCAGTATTTT
TRBV29-1	TRBJ2-3	few	.	CSVEKRVPTDTQYF	TGCAGCGTTGAAAAGCGGGTCCCCACAGATACGCAGTATTTT
TRBV12-5	TRBJ2-3	many	TRBD1	CASALGQGANTDTQYF	TGTGCTAGTGCCCTGGGACAGGGCGCTAACACAGATACGCAGTATTTT
TRBV14	TRBJ1-2	many	.	CASSQGDMGSNYGYTF	TGTGCCAGCAGCCAGGGGGACATGGGGTCTAACTATGGCTACACCTTC
TRBV28	TRBJ1-6	many	.	CASSPTPRGRLGYNSPLHF	TGTGCCAGCAGCCCAACACCCAGGGGCAGACTCGGGTATAATTCACCCCTCCACTTT
TRBV5-1	TRBJ1-4	many	.	CASSQGIATNEKLFF	TGCGCCAGCAGCCAGGGGATTGCAACTAATGAAAAACTGTTTTTT
TRBV18	TRBJ1-1	many	TRBD1	CASSPRDSLNTEAFF	TGTGCCAGCTCACCTCGGGACAGCCTGAACACTGAAGCTTTCTTT
TRBV28	TRBJ1-5	many	.	CASIEGMGNQPQHF	TGTGCCAGTATAGAGGGCATGGGCAATCAGCCCCAGCATTTT
TRBV11-2	TRBJ1-1	many	.	CASSLGRYTEAFF	TGTGCCAGCAGCCTAGGGAGATACACTGAAGCTTTCTTT
TRBV28	TRBJ2-7	many	.	CASSLFGGWQYF	TGTGCCAGCAGTTTATTTGGGGGTTGGCAGTACTTC
TRBV9	TRBJ1-1	few	.	CASSVGGLGTEAFF	TGTGCCAGCAGCGTAGGGGGGCTCGGCACTGAAGCTTTCTTT
TRBV11-2	TRBJ2-7	.	.	CASSFGPTYEQYF	TGTGCCAGCAGCTTCGGTCCGACCTACGAGCAGTACTTC
TRBV4-1	TRBJ1-1	.	.	CASSQVRVPQGNTEAFF	TGCGCCAGCAGCCAAGTCAGGGTTCCACAGGGGAACACTGAAGCTTTCTTT
TRBV19	TRBJ2-7	.	.	CASSLQDHYEQYF	TGTGCCAGTAGTCTACAGGATCACTACGAGCAGTACTTC
TRBV30	TRBJ2-5	many	.	CAWDRQQETQYF	TGTGCCTGGGACAGGCAGCAAGAGACCCAGTACTTC
TRBV28	TRBJ1-6	.	.	CASSSGPGEGSPLHF	TGTGCCAGCAGTTCGGGCCCCGGGGAGGGTTCACCCCTCCACTTT
TRBV15	TRBJ1-1	many	.	CATKRETEAFF	TGTGCCACCAAACGAGAGACTGAAGCTTTCTTT
TRBV19	TRBJ1-2	.	.	CASTFGGGYTF	TGTGCCAGTACCTTCGGCGGCGGCTACACCTTC
TRBV20-1	TRBJ2-3	many	TRBD2	CSARDQLAGVNTQYF	TGCAGTGCTAGAGATCAACTAGCGGGGGTAAATACGCAGTATTTT
TRBV12-3/TRBV12-4	TRBJ1-2	many	TRBD1	CASRLTGQGAGGYTF	TGTGCCAGCAGACTCACGGGACAGGGGGCGGGTGGCTACACCTTC
TRBV11-2	TRBJ2-1	.	TRBD2	CAGSTRTRGNYNEQFF	TGTGCCGGCAGCACCCGGACTAGAGGGAACTACAATGAGCAGTTCTTC
TRBV12-3/TRBV12-4	TRBJ2-4	many	TRBD1	CASSIGQGLAKNIQYF	TGTGCCAGCAGTATCGGACAGGGATTGGCCAAAAACATTCAGTACTTC
TRBV30	TRBJ2-1	many	.	CAWSLGLYDEQFF	TGTGCCTGGAGTCTGGGACTCTACGATGAGCAGTTCTTC
TRBV3-1	TRBJ1-6	.	.	CASSQTGGSGTPLHF	TGTGCCAGCAGCCAAACAGGAGGTTCGGGGACACCCCTCCACTTT